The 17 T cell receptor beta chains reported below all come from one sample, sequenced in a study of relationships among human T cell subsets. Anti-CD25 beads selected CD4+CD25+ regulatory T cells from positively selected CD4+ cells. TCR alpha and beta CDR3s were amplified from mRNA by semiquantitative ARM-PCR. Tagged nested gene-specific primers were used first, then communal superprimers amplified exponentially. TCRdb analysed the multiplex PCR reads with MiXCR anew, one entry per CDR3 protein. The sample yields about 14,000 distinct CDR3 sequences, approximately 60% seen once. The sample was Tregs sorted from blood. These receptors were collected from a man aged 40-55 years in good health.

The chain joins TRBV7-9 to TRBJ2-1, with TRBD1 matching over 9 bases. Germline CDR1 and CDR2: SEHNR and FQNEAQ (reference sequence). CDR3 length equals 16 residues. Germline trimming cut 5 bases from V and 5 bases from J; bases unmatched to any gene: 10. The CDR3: CASSPRAGQGHNEQFF. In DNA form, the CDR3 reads TGTGCCAGCAGCCCTAGGGCGGGACAGGGACACAATGAGCAGTTCTTC.

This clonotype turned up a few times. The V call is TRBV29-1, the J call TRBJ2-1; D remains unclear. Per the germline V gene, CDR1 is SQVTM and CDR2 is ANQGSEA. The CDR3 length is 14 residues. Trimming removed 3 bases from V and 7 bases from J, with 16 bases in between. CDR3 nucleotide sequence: TGCAGCGTTGAGCCCCCTCAAGTAGTGAATGAGCAGTTCTTC. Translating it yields CSVEPPQVVNEQFF.

The CDR3 protein is CASSLGNHSGRARYEQFF. The CDR3 DNA follows: TGTGCCAGCAGCTTAGGAAACCATAGCGGGAGGGCCAGATATGAGCAGTTCTTC. The genes are TRBV7-9 and TRBJ2-1; 11 nucleotides align to TRBD2. The germline gives CDR1 SEHNR, CDR2 FQNEAQ (reference sequence). J lost 8 bases, V lost 1 base, and 13 bases had no gene match. The CDR3 runs 18 residues.

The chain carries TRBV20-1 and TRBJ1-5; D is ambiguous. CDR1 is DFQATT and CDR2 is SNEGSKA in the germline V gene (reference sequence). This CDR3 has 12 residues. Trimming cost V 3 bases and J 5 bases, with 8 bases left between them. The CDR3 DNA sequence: TGCAGTGCTAGGGGGTTCCATCAGCCCCAGCATTTT. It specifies CSARGFHQPQHF.

The CDR3 protein is CASSLQGLAGGAGSYEQYF. The CDR3 DNA is TGTGCCAGCAGTTTGCAGGGACTAGCGGGGGGAGCGGGGTCCTACGAGCAGTACTTC. This chain joins TRBV28 and TRBJ2-7, with 15 bases matching TRBD2. This CDR3 comprises 19 residues. V lost 3 bases and J lost 1; bases outside the gene matches: 10. Germline V gives CDR1 MDHEN, CDR2 SYDVKM.

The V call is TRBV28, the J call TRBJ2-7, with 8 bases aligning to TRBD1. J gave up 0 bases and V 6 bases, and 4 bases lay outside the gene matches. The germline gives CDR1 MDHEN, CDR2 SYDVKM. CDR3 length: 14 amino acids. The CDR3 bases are TGTGCCAGCAGGGACAGGGCCAGCTCCTACGAGCAGTACTTC. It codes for CASRDRASSYEQYF. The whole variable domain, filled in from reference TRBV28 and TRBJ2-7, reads DVKVTQSSRYLVKRTGEKVFLECVQDMDHENMFWYRQDPGLGLRLIYFSYDVKMKEKGDIPEGYSVSREKKERFSLILESASTNQTSMYLCASRDRASSYEQYFGPGTRLTVT.

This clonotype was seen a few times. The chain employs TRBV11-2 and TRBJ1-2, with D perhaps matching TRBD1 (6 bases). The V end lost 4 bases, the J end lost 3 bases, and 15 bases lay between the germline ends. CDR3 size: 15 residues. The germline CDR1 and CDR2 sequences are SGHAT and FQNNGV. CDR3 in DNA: TGTGCCAGCAGCTCCCCGGGGGACAACTACTATGGCTACACCTTC. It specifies CASSSPGDNYYGYTF.

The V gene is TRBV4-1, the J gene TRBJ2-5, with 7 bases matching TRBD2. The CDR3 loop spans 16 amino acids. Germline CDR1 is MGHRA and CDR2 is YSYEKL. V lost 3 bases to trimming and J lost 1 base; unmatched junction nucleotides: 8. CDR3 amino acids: CASSHPGRDPQETQYF. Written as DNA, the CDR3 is TGCGCCAGCAGCCACCCGGGGAGGGACCCCCAAGAGACCCAGTACTTC.

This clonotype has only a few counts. The CDR3 DNA is TGTGCCAGCAGCCCCCGGGGACAGTCCTACGAGCAGTACTTC. Its protein is CASSPRGQSYEQYF. The chain uses TRBV7-4 and TRBJ2-7; 7 bases match TRBD1. The ends lost 5 bases at V and 1 base at J; junction bases unmatched: 5. Germline V CDR1 and CDR2: SGHVT, SQSDAQ. The CDR3 length is 14 residues.

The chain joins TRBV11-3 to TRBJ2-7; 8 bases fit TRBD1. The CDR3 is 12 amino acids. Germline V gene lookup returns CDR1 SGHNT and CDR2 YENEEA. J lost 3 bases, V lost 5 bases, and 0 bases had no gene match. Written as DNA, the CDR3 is TGTGCCAGCAGCACAGGGGGCTACGAGCAGTACTTC. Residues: CASSTGGYEQYF.

In DNA form, the CDR3 reads TGTGCCAGCACCGAGGGGTACGGGACAGTTAATGAAAAACTGTTTTTT. Translating gives CASTEGYGTVNEKLFF. J is TRBJ1-4 and V is TRBV11-2; 7 positions match TRBD1. Germline V CDR1 and CDR2: SGHAT, FQNNGV. The CDR3 spans 16 residues. V was clipped by 7 bases and J by 4 bases; unmatched bases: 12.

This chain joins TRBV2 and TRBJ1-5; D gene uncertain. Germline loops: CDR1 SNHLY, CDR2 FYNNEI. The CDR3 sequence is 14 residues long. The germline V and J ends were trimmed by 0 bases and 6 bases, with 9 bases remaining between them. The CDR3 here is CASSEAVLSQPQHF. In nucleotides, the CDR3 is TGTGCCAGCAGTGAAGCAGTGTTAAGTCAGCCCCAGCATTTT.

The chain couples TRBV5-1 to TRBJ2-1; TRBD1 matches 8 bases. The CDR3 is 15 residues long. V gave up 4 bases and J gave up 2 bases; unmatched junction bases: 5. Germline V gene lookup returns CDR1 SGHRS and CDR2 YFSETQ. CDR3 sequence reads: CASSVGTGAYNEQFF. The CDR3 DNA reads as TGCGCCAGCAGCGTTGGGACAGGAGCCTACAATGAGCAGTTCTTC.

As DNA, the CDR3 is TGTGCCAGCAGCCTCGAAGTTAATTCACCCCTCCACTTT. It is translated as CASSLEVNSPLHF. The chain carries TRBV28 and TRBJ1-6; D call uncertain. V dropped 6 bases and J dropped 6 bases, with 9 bases sitting between them. The germline V gene encodes CDR1 MDHEN and CDR2 SYDVKM. CDR3 length: 13 amino acids.

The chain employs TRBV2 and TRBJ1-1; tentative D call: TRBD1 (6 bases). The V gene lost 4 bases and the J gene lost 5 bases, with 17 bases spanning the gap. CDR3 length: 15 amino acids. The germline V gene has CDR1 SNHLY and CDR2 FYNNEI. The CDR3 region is CASSVEQGGRTEAFF. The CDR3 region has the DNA TGTGCCAGCAGTGTCGAACAAGGGGGTAGGACTGAAGCTTTCTTT.

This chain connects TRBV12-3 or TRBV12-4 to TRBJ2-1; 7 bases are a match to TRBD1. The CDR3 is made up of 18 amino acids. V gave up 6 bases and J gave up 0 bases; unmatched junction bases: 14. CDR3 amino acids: CASSQRPGQASSYNEQFF. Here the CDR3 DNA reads TGTGCCAGCAGCCAGAGACCCGGACAGGCCAGCTCCTACAATGAGCAGTTCTTC.

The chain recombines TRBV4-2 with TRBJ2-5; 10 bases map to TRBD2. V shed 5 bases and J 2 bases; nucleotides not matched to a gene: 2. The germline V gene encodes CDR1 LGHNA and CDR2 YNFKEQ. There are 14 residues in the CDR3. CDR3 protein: CASSSGLAQETQYF. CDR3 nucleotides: TGTGCCAGCAGCTCGGGACTAGCGCAAGAGACCCAGTACTTC.